Shown below are 31 T cell receptor beta chains from a single sample sequenced in a study of shared clonotypes between healthy human individuals. Clones were sequenced by immunoSEQ multiplex PCR, and TCRdb holds only the in-frame ones, with some missing. Counted here are about 2 million clones, about 95% occurring once; the ten biggest clones make up 0.85% to 1.2%. Selected positively for CCR7 and CD45RO-negative, naive CD8 cells excluded terminally differentiated effector memory CD45RA+ cells. The sequenced material came from naive CD8+ T cells sorted from blood. Receptors were obtained from a man between 18 and 29 years old in good health.

The sample holds one count of this clone. V gene TRBV27 combines with J gene TRBJ2-1, with TRBD2 identical over 8 bases. Germline loops: CDR1 MNHEY, CDR2 SMNVEV (reference sequence). The ends lost 2 bases at V and 15 bases at J; junction bases unmatched: 6. This CDR3 contains 12 residues. The CDR3: CASSLTGLGTFF. CDR3 coding DNA: TGTGCCAGCAGTTTAACGGGACTAGGTACGTTCTTC.

V usage is TRBV7-9 and J usage is TRBJ2-5; 11 bases map to TRBD2. Germline V CDR1 and CDR2: SEHNR, FQNEAQ (reference sequence). The CDR3 totals 17 residues. V was pared by 1 base and J by 1 base, with 5 bases of the junction left unmatched. CDR3 DNA sequence: TGTGCCAGCAGCTTAGGTTTAGCGGGAGGGATCCAAGAGACCCAGTACTTC. It specifies CASSLGLAGGIQETQYF.

The rearrangement uses TRBV4-3 and TRBJ1-1; D uncertain. V shed 4 bases and J shed 4 bases, with 13 bases lying between them. Per the germline V gene, CDR1 is LGHNA and CDR2 is YSLEER. The CDR3 contains 14 residues. The CDR3 coding sequence is TGCGCCAGCAGCCCGGTAAGGACTTCCACTGAAGCTTTCTTT. Translation: CASSPVRTSTEAFF.

V gene TRBV7-9 combines with J gene TRBJ2-1; D gene unclear. The V end was cut by 4 bases, the J end by 7 bases, with 11 bases between. CDR1 SEHNR and CDR2 FQNEAQ come from the germline V gene (reference sequence). There are 13 residues in the CDR3. The CDR3 DNA reads TGTGCCAGCAGCTCCCTGCCCCTAAATGAGCAGTTCTTC. Protein product: CASSSLPLNEQFF.

This clone was detected once. CDR3 region: CSAVGVSSYNEQFF. The CDR3, as DNA: TGCAGCGCGGTGGGGGTGAGCTCCTACAATGAGCAGTTCTTC. The chain links TRBV29-1 to TRBJ2-1, with D possibly being TRBD1 or TRBD2 (5 bases each). Germline V gene lookup returns CDR1 SQVTM and CDR2 ANQGSEA. This CDR3 is built from 14 residues. Trimming shortened V by 7 bases and J by 0 bases, and 13 bases separated the two germline ends.

To note about this clone: The same CDR3 arises from other DNA sequences in this sample as well. The CDR3 loop is CASSYYSTDTQYF. The CDR3 DNA reads TGTGCCAGCAGTTACTATAGCACAGATACGCAGTATTTT. The chain links TRBV6-5 to TRBJ2-3; D is uncertain. The V end was cut by 1 base, the J end by 0 bases, with 2 bases between. The length of the CDR3 is 13 residues. In germline, CDR1 is MNHEY, CDR2 SVGAGI.

This chain joins TRBV9 and TRBJ2-1; 12 bases are a match to TRBD2. In germline, CDR1 is SGDLS, CDR2 YYNGEE. Germline trimming cut 4 bases from V and 7 bases from J; bases unmatched to any gene: 12. The CDR3 is made up of 17 amino acids. The CDR3 DNA sequence: TGTGCCAGCAGCCCTTTTTTGACTAGCGGGAGTAGGAATGAGCAGTTCTTC. The encoded protein is CASSPFLTSGSRNEQFF.

This clone has more than one count but fewer than ten. The rearrangement joins TRBV5-6 to TRBJ1-6; 8 nucleotides agree with TRBD1. From germline, CDR1 is SGHDT and CDR2 YYEEEE. CDR3 length equals 14 residues. V was pared by 4 bases and J by 11 bases, with 8 bases of the junction left unmatched. The CDR3 region has the DNA TGTGCCAGCAGCCCTGGACAGGGTTCGCCACCCCTCCACTTT. Translated, it gives CASSPGQGSPPLHF.

A note on this clone: Distinct nucleotide sequences in the sample also encode this CDR3. The chain carries TRBV6-5 and TRBJ2-7; D remains ambiguous. The CDR3 is 12 amino acids. Germline-derived CDR1 and CDR2 are MNHEY and SVGAGI. Trimming took 2 bases from V and 2 from J, leaving 4 bases between them. The chain's CDR3 is CASSYPPYEQYF. The CDR3 coding sequence is TGTGCCAGCAGTTACCCTCCCTACGAGCAGTACTTC.

The V call is TRBV11-2, the J call TRBJ2-7; TRBD1 matches 12 bases. The trim removed 5 bases at V and 6 bases at J, leaving 5 bases unmatched. Per the germline V gene, CDR1 is SGHAT and CDR2 is FQNNGV. CDR3 length: 14 residues. Here the CDR3 reads CASSTGTGGFEQYF. The CDR3 region has the DNA TGTGCCAGCAGCACCGGGACAGGGGGCTTCGAGCAGTACTTC.

The V call is TRBV6-5, the J call TRBJ1-2, with D uncertain. CDR3 length equals 16 residues. CDR1 is MNHEY, CDR2 SVGAGI, per germline. The V gene lost 0 bases and the J gene lost 0 bases, with 11 bases spanning the gap. The chain's CDR3 is CASSYSGRLPNYGYTF. The CDR3 coding sequence is TGTGCCAGCAGTTACTCGGGCAGGCTACCTAACTATGGCTACACCTTC.

This clone came up once. A junction end diverges from the germline sequence, so it may reflect a read error. This chain uses TRBV28 with TRBJ2-3; 9 bases map to TRBD2. The CDR3 spans 15 residues. Germline lookup yields CDR1 MDHEN and CDR2 SYDVKM. CDR3 in DNA: TGTGCCAGCAGCCTCTTGGGGACTAGCAGAGATACGCAGTATTTT. Translated: CASSLLGTSRDTQYF.

The J gene is TRBJ2-1, the V gene TRBV2; D may be TRBD1 (5 bases). V was cut by 1 base and J by 4 bases, with 11 bases left in between. CDR1 is SNHLY and CDR2 is FYNNEI in the germline V gene. CDR3 length: 15 residues. The CDR3 protein is CASSEGGMVYNEQFF. In DNA, the CDR3 is TGTGCCAGCAGTGAAGGGGGCATGGTTTACAATGAGCAGTTCTTC.

V is TRBV5-4 and J is TRBJ2-1; 9 positions agree with TRBD1. The germline gives CDR1 SGHNT, CDR2 YYREEE (reference sequence). J was trimmed by 4 bases and V by 4 bases; bases with no gene match: 6. This CDR3 is built from 15 residues. CDR3 loop: CASSPDRGLYNEQFF. CDR3 in DNA: TGTGCCAGCAGCCCGGACAGGGGACTATACAATGAGCAGTTCTTC.

The V and J genes are TRBV7-9 and TRBJ1-2, with D possibly being TRBD1 (6 bases). In germline, CDR1 is SEHNR, CDR2 FQNEAQ (reference sequence). V lost 5 bases to trimming and J lost 7 bases, with 20 bases between them. The CDR3 runs to 15 residues. CDR3 residues: CASSLPGTPGGGYTF. The CDR3 nucleotides are TGTGCCAGCAGCCTACCCGGGACACCCGGAGGTGGCTACACCTTC.

This chain's CDR3 is CASSPGTSGSKETQYF. CDR3 nucleotides: TGTGCCAGCAGCCCAGGGACTAGCGGGAGTAAAGAGACCCAGTACTTC. The chain uses TRBV5-8 and TRBJ2-5, with 14 bases matching TRBD2. Trimming cost V 4 bases and J 3 bases; bases outside gene matches: 5. Germline assignment: CDR1 SGHTS and CDR2 YDEGEE. The CDR3 has 16 residues.

This chain joins TRBV5-1 and TRBJ2-7; D is ambiguous. Germline lookup yields CDR1 SGHRS and CDR2 YFSETQ. The V and J ends lost 5 bases and 2 bases respectively, with 14 bases between them. CDR3 size: 14 residues. The CDR3 DNA reads as TGCGCCAGCAGTTACGCCCAGTCGCCCTACGAGCAGTACTTC. Protein sequence: CASSYAQSPYEQYF.

The chain is built from TRBV5-6 and TRBJ1-1; 11 bases align to TRBD1. Germline CDR1 is SGHDT and CDR2 is YYEEEE. The length of the CDR3 is 15 residues. V shed 5 bases, J shed 7 bases, and the junction held 10 bases outside the gene matches. CDR3 in DNA: TGTGCCAGCAGTTGGGGACAGGGGGATTCCGGTGAAGCTTTCTTT. Translation gives CASSWGQGDSGEAFF.

The V and J genes are TRBV13 and TRBJ2-7; D is perhaps TRBD1 (5 bases). Germline values: CDR1 PRHDT, CDR2 FYEKMQ (reference sequence). The CDR3 has 14 amino acids. Trimming took 3 bases from V and 2 from J, leaving 11 bases between them. CDR3 sequence reads: CASSFRQGPYEQYF. CDR3 DNA: TGTGCCAGCAGCTTCAGGCAGGGCCCCTACGAGCAGTACTTC.

The V call is TRBV7-6, the J call TRBJ2-3; 12 bases fit TRBD2. Germline trimming cut 6 bases from V and 4 bases from J; bases unmatched to any gene: 14. This CDR3 has 18 residues. CDR1 is SGHVS and CDR2 is FNYEAQ in the germline V gene. The CDR3 nucleotides read TGTGCCAGCAGGGAGATACCTAGCGGGAGGGCCGCGGCAGATACGCAGTATTTT. The encoded protein is CASREIPSGRAAADTQYF.

The chain recombines TRBV6-1 with TRBJ1-6; D is uncertain. V was pared by 1 base and J by 1 base, with 8 bases between. From germline, CDR1 is MNHNS and CDR2 SASEGT. The CDR3 is 16 residues long. This CDR3 is CASSEDRWSYNSPLHF. The CDR3, as DNA: TGTGCCAGCAGTGAAGACCGGTGGTCCTATAATTCACCCCTCCACTTT.

The DNA for the CDR3 is TGTGCCAGCAGTTTTTCCCCGACAGGAGACTATGGCTACACCTTC. Protein product: CASSFSPTGDYGYTF. The chain combines TRBV28 with TRBJ1-2; tentative D call: TRBD1 (6 bases). This CDR3 contains 15 residues. Germline CDR1 is MDHEN and CDR2 is SYDVKM. The V gene lost 3 bases and the J gene lost 3 bases, with 14 bases spanning the gap.

CDR3 sequence reads: CAISESSRIEQYF. CDR3 in DNA: TGTGCCATCAGTGAGTCGAGTCGGATCGAGCAGTACTTC. The V call is TRBV10-3, the J call TRBJ2-7; D ambiguous. Looked up from germline, CDR1 is ENHRY and CDR2 is SYGVKD. CDR3 length: 13 residues. Trimming pared 0 bases from V and 6 bases from J, leaving 9 bases between.

This clone occurred a few times. Other DNA variants within this sample encode the same CDR3. The rearrangement links TRBV19 to TRBJ2-7; 8 bases align to TRBD1. The junction had 5 bases not matched to a gene; V was cut back by 5 bases and J by 2 bases. In germline, CDR1 is LNHDA, CDR2 SQIVND (reference sequence). The CDR3 is 14 residues long. In nucleotides, the CDR3 is TGTGCCAGTAGTCCCGGGACAGGAGCCTACGAGCAGTACTTC. Translated: CASSPGTGAYEQYF.

This clone was seen only a few times. Different DNA sequences within this sample yield the same CDR3. The chain uses TRBV6-5 and TRBJ1-1; the D is unclear. The ends were cut back, 0 bases at V and 6 bases at J, with 8 bases in the middle. Germline CDR1 MNHEY, CDR2 SVGAGI. The CDR3 has 13 amino acids. The CDR3 DNA reads TGTGCCAGCAGTTACTCGCTGGGTTCTGAAGCTTTCTTT. As protein: CASSYSLGSEAFF.

The J gene is TRBJ2-7, the V gene TRBV9; no definite D call. Deletions cut 3 bases from V and 1 base from J, with 11 bases between. From germline, CDR1 is SGDLS and CDR2 YYNGEE. The CDR3 contains 14 residues. The CDR3 reads CASSETDPSYEQYF. The CDR3 DNA reads TGTGCCAGCAGCGAAACAGATCCTTCCTACGAGCAGTACTTC. Together with reference TRBV9 and TRBJ2-7, the CDR3 gives the full variable domain: DSGVTQTPKHLITATGQRVTLRCSPRSGDLSVYWYQQSLDQGLQFLIQYYNGEERAKGNILERFSAQQFPDLHSELNLSSLELGDSALYFCASSETDPSYEQYFGPGTRLTVT.

The chain combines TRBV7-2 with TRBJ2-1, with D possibly TRBD1 on 6 matching bases. The germline V gene encodes CDR1 SGHTA and CDR2 FQGNSA. This CDR3 is 14 amino acids long. V lost 3 bases, J lost 4 bases, and 10 bases lay in between. In DNA form, the CDR3 reads TGTGCCAGCAGCTTTGTAGGGGGATACAATGAGCAGTTCTTC. It specifies CASSFVGGYNEQFF.

The V call is TRBV9, the J call TRBJ1-4; weak D call: TRBD1 (5 bases). The V end lost 2 bases, the J end lost 2 bases, and 7 bases lay between the germline ends. Germline V gives CDR1 SGDLS, CDR2 YYNGEE. The CDR3 consists of 14 residues. The CDR3 region has the DNA TGTGCCAGCAGCGTCTGGGGGACTAATGAAAAACTGTTTTTT. This gives the protein CASSVWGTNEKLFF.

The chain uses TRBV5-1 and TRBJ1-3; 7 bases are shared with TRBD1. Germline V gene data show CDR1 as SGHRS and CDR2 as YFSETQ. This CDR3 spans 16 amino acids. The V segment lost 1 base and the J segment 1 base; nucleotides outside the gene matches: 5. Here the CDR3 reads CASSLSEGASGNTIYF. DNA for the CDR3: TGCGCCAGCAGCTTGTCTGAGGGGGCTTCTGGAAACACCATATATTTT. The complete variable domain, with remaining parts taken from reference TRBV5-1 and TRBJ1-3, reads KAGVTQTPRYLIKTRGQQVTLSCSPISGHRSVSWYQQTPGQGLQFLFEYFSETQRNKGNFPGRFSGRQFSNSRSEMNVSTLELGDSALYLCASSLSEGASGNTIYFGEGSWLTVV.

This rearrangement joins TRBV7-6 to TRBJ2-2, with D uncertain. V was trimmed by 5 bases and J by 3 bases, leaving 16 bases between them. Germline lookup yields CDR1 SGHVS and CDR2 FNYEAQ. This CDR3 is 16 amino acids long. CDR3 nucleotide sequence: TGTGCCAGCAGCCCCCATTGGGAATTGGACACCGGGGAGCTGTTTTTT. Protein: CASSPHWELDTGELFF.

On this clone itself: This sample includes further DNA sequences coding for the same CDR3. The rearrangement uses TRBV27 and TRBJ2-7; 8 nucleotides agree with TRBD1. V was pared by 3 bases and J by 4 bases, with 5 bases of the junction left unmatched. The CDR3 covers 14 residues. CDR1 and CDR2 (germline): MNHEY, SMNVEV (reference sequence). In DNA form, the CDR3 reads TGTGCCAGCAGTTTTGGACAGGGATGGTACGAGCAGTACTTC. Translating gives CASSFGQGWYEQYF.